The 6 T cell receptor beta chains below were found in one sample sequenced in a study of immune characteristics of hereditary and idiopathic chronic pancreatitis. Chronic pancreatitis tissue was collected during total pancreatectomy with islet autotransplantation. Generated by immunoSEQ multiplex PCR, the TCRdb table keeps only in-frame clones and is missing some. This table has about 6,000 clones, more than 65% appearing once. The specimen sequenced was pancreas tissue with hereditary chronic pancreatitis. The receptors were sampled from a human donor with chronic pancreatitis.

This clone came up a few times. The V and J genes are TRBV20-1 and TRBJ2-7; D not resolved. V was pared by 5 bases and J by 9 bases, with 11 bases between. Germline V lookup: CDR1 DFQATT, CDR2 SNEGSKA (reference sequence). CDR3 length: 10 amino acids. Here the CDR3 reads CSAPQIGQYF. CDR3 coding DNA: TGCAGTGCTCCACAAATTGGGCAGTACTTC.

The chain uses TRBV19 and TRBJ1-4; the D gene is possibly TRBD1 (5 bases). Deletions cut 7 bases from V and 8 bases from J, with 17 bases between. The germline V gene has CDR1 LNHDA and CDR2 SQIVND (reference sequence). This CDR3 spans 14 amino acids. The chain's CDR3 is CASTIGGNWEKLFF. As DNA, the CDR3 is TGTGCCAGTACCATCGGGGGGAACTGGGAAAAACTGTTTTTT.

This chain joins TRBV6-2 or TRBV6-3 and TRBJ2-1; 8 nucleotides align to TRBD2. V lost 0 bases and J lost 7; bases outside the gene matches: 8. CDR1 is MNHEY, CDR2 SVGEGT, per germline. This CDR3 contains 16 residues. The CDR3 is CASSYSPGGAGNEQFF. The CDR3 DNA sequence: TGTGCCAGCAGTTACTCACCCGGGGGGGCCGGGAATGAGCAGTTCTTC.

This chain joins TRBV6-4 and TRBJ2-3; 11 nucleotides align to TRBD2. Germline lookup yields CDR1 MRHNA and CDR2 SNTAGT. V was clipped by 0 bases and J by 2 bases; unmatched bases: 1. There are 16 residues in the CDR3. DNA of the CDR3: TGTGCCAGCAGTGACTCTAGCGGGGGGGACACAGATACGCAGTATTTT. Protein product: CASSDSSGGDTDTQYF.

This clone has just one count. This chain connects TRBV7-2 to TRBJ2-3; TRBD2 agrees at 12 bases. After removal of 5 bases from V and 7 bases from J, the junction contained 4 bases not matched to a gene. Germline V lookup: CDR1 SGHTA, CDR2 FQGNSA. CDR3 size: 14 residues. CDR3 region: CASSATSGGNTQYF. The CDR3 DNA reads as TGTGCCAGCAGCGCGACTAGCGGGGGAAATACGCAGTATTTT.

The chain employs TRBV7-2 and TRBJ1-2, with D perhaps matching TRBD1 (5 bases). The CDR3 has 16 amino acids. Germline V gene data show CDR1 as SGHTA and CDR2 as FQGNSA. The V end was cut by 5 bases, the J end by 4 bases, with 20 bases between. CDR3 sequence: CASSLSPQGRGYGYTF. The CDR3 bases are TGTGCCAGCAGCCTTTCCCCTCAGGGTAGAGGCTATGGCTACACCTTC.